The 9 T cell receptor beta chains listed next were all sequenced from one sample in a study of blood T cells in healthy people across ages. Alongside a J-beta primer mix, a sample-barcoded 5' primer served in a second PCR lasting about 7 to 12 cycles. One entry per CDR3 protein, called by TCRdb with MiXCR from the 5' RACE reads. The sample consists of approximately 780,000 distinct CDR3 sequences, 20% to 30% of them appearing once. The data were also submitted as part of a second study, on T cells of mothers and their children.

Sequencing was performed on blood. These receptors all come from a boy aged 5-17 years in good health.

Only a few counts were recorded for this clonotype. The rearrangement links TRBV20-1 to TRBJ2-5, with 7 bases identical to TRBD2. V was pared by 1 base and J by 2 bases, with 4 bases of the junction left unmatched. This CDR3 has 14 residues. Germline V gives CDR1 DFQATT, CDR2 SNEGSKA (reference sequence). CDR3 residues: CSARGASGQETQYF. CDR3 bases: TGCAGTGCTAGAGGAGCTAGCGGTCAAGAGACCCAGTACTTC.

This clonotype was observed a handful of times. V usage is TRBV7-6 and J usage is TRBJ2-5; D may be TRBD1 (5 bases). Deletions cut 1 base from V and 2 bases from J, with 11 bases between. CDR1 and CDR2 from the germline V gene are SGHVS and FNYEAQ. The CDR3 spans 15 residues. CDR3 coding DNA: TGTGCCAGCAGCTTAGTAAGGACACCACAAGAGACCCAGTACTTC. Its translation: CASSLVRTPQETQYF.

The chain carries TRBV5-1 and TRBJ2-7; no reliable D call. Germline values: CDR1 SGHRS, CDR2 YFSETQ. V lost 3 bases, J lost 3 bases, and 7 bases lay in between. This CDR3 is built from 12 residues. The CDR3 DNA follows: TGCGCCAGCAGCTACGACGGCTACGAGCAGTACTTC. Its translation is CASSYDGYEQYF.

In DNA form, the CDR3 reads TGTGCCAGCAGCTCGGGGGGACAGAACACTGAAGCTTTCTTT. Translated, it gives CASSSGGQNTEAFF. V and J are TRBV28 and TRBJ1-1, with D perhaps TRBD1 (6 bases). Germline CDR1 reads MDHEN; CDR2 reads SYDVKM. This CDR3 comprises 14 residues. Between the trimmed V and J ends, which lost 6 bases and 1 base, there was a span of 12 bases.

A few counts support this clonotype. The chain links TRBV18 to TRBJ1-6; TRBD1 matches 11 bases. The ends lost 6 bases at V and 9 bases at J; junction bases unmatched: 10. Germline V gives CDR1 KGHSH, CDR2 LQKENI. The CDR3 length is 16 residues. CDR3 in amino acids: CASSQQRDRGASPLHF. CDR3 DNA sequence: TGTGCCAGCTCGCAGCAGCGGGACAGGGGGGCTTCACCCCTCCACTTT.

A few counts support this clonotype. The rearrangement uses TRBV7-2 and TRBJ2-1, with TRBD1 identical over 8 bases. With the DNA end fitting TRBJ2-5 better, the J assignment may be wrong. Germline CDR1 and CDR2: SGHTA and FQGNSA. This CDR3 region has 16 residues. The CDR3 region is CASSPGQGGVQETQYF. The CDR3 nucleotides read TGTGCCAGCAGTCCTGGACAGGGAGGAGTACAAGAGACCCAGTACTTC.

In this sample, this clonotype turned up a few times. This CDR3 reads CATSRPSGTSGLYNEQFF. The DNA for the CDR3 is TGTGCCACCAGCAGACCCTCCGGGACTAGCGGGTTATACAATGAGCAGTTCTTC. This chain connects TRBV15 to TRBJ2-7, with TRBD2 identical over 12 bases. The better agreement between TRBJ2-1 and the DNA end casts doubt on the J call. Germline lookup yields CDR1 LNHNV and CDR2 YYDKDF (reference sequence). This CDR3 spans 18 amino acids.

V usage is TRBV7-3 and J usage is TRBJ2-5, with D possibly called TRBD1 or TRBD2 (6 bases each). Germline V gene data show CDR1 as SGHTA and CDR2 as FQGTGA. The CDR3 sequence is 15 residues long. V lost 1 base and J 4 bases, leaving 13 bases between the germline ends. CDR3 region: CASSLIGGAGETQYF. CDR3 nucleotide sequence: TGTGCCAGCAGCTTAATCGGGGGCGCGGGAGAGACCCAGTACTTC.

The chain has TRBV29-1 and TRBJ2-5; 7 nucleotides match TRBD2. The J segment lost 5 bases and the V segment lost 4 bases, leaving 1 base of the junction unmatched. CDR1 and CDR2 (germline): SQVTM, ANQGSEA. This CDR3 contains 11 residues. As DNA, the CDR3 is TGCAGCGTTGTACTAGCGGAGACCCAGTACTTC. The encoded protein is CSVVLAETQYF.